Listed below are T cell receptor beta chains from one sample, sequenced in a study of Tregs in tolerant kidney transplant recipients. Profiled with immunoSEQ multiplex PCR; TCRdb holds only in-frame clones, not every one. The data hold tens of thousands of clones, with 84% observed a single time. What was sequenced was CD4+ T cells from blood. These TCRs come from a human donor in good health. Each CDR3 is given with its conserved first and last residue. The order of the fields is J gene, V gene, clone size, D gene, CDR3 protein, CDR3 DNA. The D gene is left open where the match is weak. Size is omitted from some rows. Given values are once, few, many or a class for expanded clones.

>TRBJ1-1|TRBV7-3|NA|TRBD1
CASSPTDRGSNTEAFF
TGTGCCAGCAGCCCCACAGACAGGGGATCGAACACTGAAGCTTTCTTT
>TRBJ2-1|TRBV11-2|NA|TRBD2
CASSLRLAGGEGYNEQFF
TGTGCCAGCAGCTTAAGGCTAGCGGGAGGGGAGGGGTACAATGAGCAGTTCTTC
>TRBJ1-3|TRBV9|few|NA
CASSVAGAGNTIYF
TGTGCCAGCAGCGTAGCGGGGGCTGGAAACACCATATATTTT
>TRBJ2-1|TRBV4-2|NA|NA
CASSQASGTFNEQFF
TGTGCCAGCAGCCAAGCATCCGGGACTTTCAATGAGCAGTTCTTC
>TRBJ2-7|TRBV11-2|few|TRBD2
CASSLSGGPQYEQYF
TGTGCCAGCAGTTTAAGCGGGGGGCCTCAATACGAGCAGTACTTC
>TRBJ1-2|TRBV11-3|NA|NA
CASSLDSWGGGLYGYTF
TGTGCCAGCAGCTTAGATTCGTGGGGAGGAGGGCTCTATGGCTACACCTTC
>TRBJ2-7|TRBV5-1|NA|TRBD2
CASSPGPASGRSHEQYF
TGCGCCAGCAGCCCCGGGCCAGCTAGCGGGAGGTCCCACGAGCAGTACTTC
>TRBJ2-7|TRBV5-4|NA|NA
CASSVISSYEQYF
TGTGCCAGCAGCGTAATAAGCAGTTACGAGCAGTACTTC
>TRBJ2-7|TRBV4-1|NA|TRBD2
CASSQVTSGGYEQYF
TGCGCCAGCAGCCAAGTAACTAGCGGGGGTTACGAGCAGTACTTC
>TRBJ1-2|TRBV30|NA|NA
CAWSVLGTLSYGYTF
TGTGCCTGGAGTGTACTGGGCACTCTCAGCTATGGCTACACCTTC
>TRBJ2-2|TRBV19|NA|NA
CASSIEPQRPGELFF
TGTGCCAGTAGTATAGAACCCCAACGTCCGGGGGAGCTGTTTTTT
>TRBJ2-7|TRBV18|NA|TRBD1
CASSGTARYEQYF
TGTGCCAGCTCAGGGACAGCACGCTACGAGCAGTACTTC
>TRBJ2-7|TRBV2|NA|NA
CASGQMSSYEQYF
TGTGCCAGTGGACAGATGAGCTCCTACGAGCAGTACTTC
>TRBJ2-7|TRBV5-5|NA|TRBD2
CASSSSGSTSYEQYF
TGTGCCAGCAGCTCTAGCGGGAGTACGTCCTACGAGCAGTACTTC
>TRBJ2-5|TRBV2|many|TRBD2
CASSEGGAESETQYF
TGTGCCAGCAGTGAGGGAGGGGCGGAGTCTGAGACCCAGTACTTC
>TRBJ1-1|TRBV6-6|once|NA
CASSRTDTTEAFF
TGTGCCAGCAGTCGGACGGATACAACTGAAGCTTTCTTT
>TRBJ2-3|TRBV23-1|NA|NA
CASSQSLTFEADTQYF
TGCGCCAGCAGTCAATCCCTTACTTTTGAGGCGGATACGCAGTATTTT
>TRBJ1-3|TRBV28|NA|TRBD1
CAARDSRLVDTIYF
TGTGCCGCCCGGGACAGTCGACTGGTAGACACCATATATTTT
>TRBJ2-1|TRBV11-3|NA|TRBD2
CASSPRTSNEQFF
TGTGCCAGCAGCCCAAGGACTAGCAATGAGCAGTTCTTC
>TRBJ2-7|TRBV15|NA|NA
CATSREDHPSYEQYF
TGTGCCACCAGCAGAGAAGACCATCCCTCCTACGAGCAGTACTTC
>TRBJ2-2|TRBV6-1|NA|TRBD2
CASSRTSGSGGELFF
TGTGCCAGCAGCCGGACTAGCGGGAGTGGCGGGGAGCTGTTTTTT
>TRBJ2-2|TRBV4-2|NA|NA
CASSPDGGEINGELFF
TGTGCCAGCAGCCCGGACGGTGGGGAGATAAACGGGGAGCTGTTTTTT
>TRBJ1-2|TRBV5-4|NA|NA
CASSLGPSGYTF
TGTGCCAGCAGCTTAGGTCCCTCTGGCTACACCTTC
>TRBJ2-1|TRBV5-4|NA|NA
CASSSSSPPGNEQFF
TGTGCCAGCAGCTCCTCGAGTCCGCCGGGCAATGAGCAGTTCTTC
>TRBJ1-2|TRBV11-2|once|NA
CASSSKSYYGYTF
TGTGCCAGCAGCTCTAAATCGTACTATGGCTACACCTTC
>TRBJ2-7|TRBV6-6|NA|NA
CASSETIGHEQYF
TGTGCCAGCAGTGAGACTATAGGCCACGAGCAGTACTTC
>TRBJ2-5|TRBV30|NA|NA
CAWGGDLQETQYF
TGTGCCTGGGGCGGGGACCTTCAAGAGACCCAGTACTTC
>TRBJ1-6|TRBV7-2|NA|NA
CASSLVFGDSPLHF
TGTGCCAGCAGCTTAGTGTTTGGTGATTCACCCCTCCACTTT
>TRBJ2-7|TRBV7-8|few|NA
CASSLVGDIHPSYEQYF
TGTGCCAGCAGCTTAGTGGGAGACATCCACCCTTCCTACGAGCAGTACTTC
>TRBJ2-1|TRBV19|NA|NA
CASSVGTLEGGQFF
TGTGCCAGTAGTGTCGGGACCCTCGAAGGAGGGCAGTTCTTC
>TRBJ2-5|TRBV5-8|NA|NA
CASLEIESTQYF
TGTGCCAGCTTAGAAATAGAATCCACCCAGTACTTC
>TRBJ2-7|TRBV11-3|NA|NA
CASSTQQGTEQYF
TGTGCCAGCAGCACACAACAGGGTACCGAGCAGTACTTC
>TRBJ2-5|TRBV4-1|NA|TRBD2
CASSQGPPRGGPQETQYF
TGCGCCAGCAGCCAAGGTCCCCCCCGGGGGGGGCCGCAAGAGACCCAGTACTTC
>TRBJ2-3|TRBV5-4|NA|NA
CASSLGGAHTDTQYF
TGTGCCAGCAGCCTGGGGGGGGCTCACACAGATACGCAGTATTTT
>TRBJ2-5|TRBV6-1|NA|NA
CATGRGWETQYF
TGTGCCACCGGGAGAGGGTGGGAGACCCAGTACTTC
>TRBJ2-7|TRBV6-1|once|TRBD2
CASSERRSGDSYEQYF
TGTGCCAGCAGTGAAAGACGTAGCGGGGACTCCTACGAGCAGTACTTC
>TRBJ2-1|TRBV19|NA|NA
CASGVGGSYEQFF
TGTGCCAGTGGGGTAGGGGGGTCTTATGAGCAGTTCTTC
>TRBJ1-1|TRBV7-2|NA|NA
CASSLNSENTEAFF
TGTGCCAGCAGCTTAAATTCAGAGAACACTGAAGCTTTCTTT
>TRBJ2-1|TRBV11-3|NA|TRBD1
CASSRGTGGQDEQFF
TGTGCCAGCAGCCGAGGGACAGGGGGTCAGGATGAGCAGTTCTTC
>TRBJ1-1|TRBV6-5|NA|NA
CASKTQGMNTEAFF
TGTGCCAGCAAAACACAGGGAATGAACACTGAAGCTTTCTTT
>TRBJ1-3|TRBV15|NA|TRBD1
CATSRASGGSGNTIYF
TGTGCCACCAGCAGAGCGTCAGGGGGCTCTGGAAACACCATATATTTT
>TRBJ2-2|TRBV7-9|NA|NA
CASSGRGAPTGELFF
TGTGCCAGCAGCGGCCGGGGGGCTCCCACCGGGGAGCTGTTTTTT
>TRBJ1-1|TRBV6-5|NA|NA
CASSYSNGANTEAFF
TGTGCCAGCAGTTACTCGAACGGGGCCAACACTGAAGCTTTCTTT
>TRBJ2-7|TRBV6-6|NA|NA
CASSQAEGPYEQYF
TGTGCCAGCAGTCAAGCGGAGGGGCCTTACGAGCAGTACTTC
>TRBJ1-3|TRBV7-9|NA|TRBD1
CASSPGGRGLGNTIYF
TGTGCCAGCAGCCCGGGGGGCAGGGGGCTTGGAAACACCATATATTTT
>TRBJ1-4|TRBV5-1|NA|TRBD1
CASKQGAGGEKLFF
TGCGCCAGCAAACAGGGGGCCGGGGGTGAAAAACTGTTTTTT
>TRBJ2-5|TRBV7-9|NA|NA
CASSLPGQRAETQYF
TGTGCCAGCAGCTTACCCGGACAGCGGGCGGAGACCCAGTACTTC
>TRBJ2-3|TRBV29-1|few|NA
CSVPREAGSADTQYF
TGCAGCGTTCCCAGAGAGGCGGGCAGTGCAGATACGCAGTATTTT
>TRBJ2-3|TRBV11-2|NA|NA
CASSLAGVGLTDTQYF
TGTGCCAGCAGCTTAGCGGGGGTAGGCCTCACAGATACGCAGTATTTT
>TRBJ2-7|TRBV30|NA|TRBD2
CAWSVSLRGLAGTYEQYF
TGTGCCTGGAGTGTATCTCTACGTGGACTAGCGGGGACCTACGAGCAGTACTTC
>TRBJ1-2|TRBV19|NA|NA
CASSIGQGIYGYTF
TGTGCCAGTAGTATAGGCCAGGGAATCTATGGCTACACCTTC
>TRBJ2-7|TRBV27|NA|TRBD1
CASMAWGNQQGIHEQYF
TGTGCCAGCATGGCATGGGGAAATCAACAGGGGATCCACGAGCAGTACTTC
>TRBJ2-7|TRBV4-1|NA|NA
CASSQRQLEFFSEQYF
TGCGCCAGCAGCCAGCGACAGCTAGAGTTTTTCTCTGAGCAGTACTTC
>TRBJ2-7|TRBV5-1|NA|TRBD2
CASSLARDSGRVASEQYF
TGCGCCAGCAGCTTGGCTCGGGATAGCGGGAGGGTCGCATCCGAGCAGTACTTC
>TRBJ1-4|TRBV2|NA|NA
CASSRDNGDEKLFF
TGTGCCAGCAGTAGGGACAATGGTGATGAAAAACTGTTTTTT
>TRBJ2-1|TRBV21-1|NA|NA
CASPKVRNQRGSYNEQFF
TGTGCCAGCCCCAAAGTAAGAAATCAGAGGGGCTCCTACAATGAGCAGTTCTTC
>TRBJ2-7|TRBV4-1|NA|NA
CASSQVQSTEQYF
TGCGCCAGCAGCCAAGTACAGTCGACCGAGCAGTACTTC
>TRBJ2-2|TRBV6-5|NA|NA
CASGNRVGTGELFF
TGTGCCAGCGGGAACAGGGTGGGCACCGGGGAGCTGTTTTTT
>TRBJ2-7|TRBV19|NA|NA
CASSMSRGEQYF
TGTGCCAGTAGTATGAGCAGGGGCGAGCAGTACTTC